These T cell receptor beta chains were read from a single sample in a study of T cells in pancreatic ductal adenocarcinoma. TCRdb keeps only in-frame clones here, not all; method: immunoSEQ multiplex PCR. The table shows 97,000 or so clones, with about 95% occurring only once. Sequenced sample: PBMCs. All receptors come from a human donor with pancreatic ductal adenocarcinoma. Both conserved end residues are part of each CDR3. The D gene is left open where the match is weak. The size entry is marked missing in some rows and otherwise reads once, few, many or a size class.

clone_size,v_call,d_call,j_call,cdr3_nt,cdr3_aa
NA,TRBV18,TRBD2,TRBJ2-3,TGTGCCAGCTCCGGGGGGTCCTCGGGAGCAGATACGCAGTATTTT,CASSGGSSGADTQYF
NA,TRBV29-1,TRBD1,TRBJ2-5,TGCAGCGCCGGGGACAGGCCACAAGAGACCCAGTACTTC,CSAGDRPQETQYF
NA,TRBV7-2,TRBD1,TRBJ2-7,TGTGCCAGCAGCTTAGGACAGGGGGCTGTGCAGTACTTC,CASSLGQGAVQYF
once,TRBV11-3,TRBD1,TRBJ1-5,TGTGCCAGCAGAAACAGGGGTACCAATCAGCCCCAGCATTTT,CASRNRGTNQPQHF
NA,TRBV18,TRBD2,TRBJ2-7,TGTGCCAGCTCACTCAGCGGGGCCTCCTACGAGCAGTACTTC,CASSLSGASYEQYF
NA,TRBV5-1,TRBD1,TRBJ1-1,TGCGCCAGCAGCCCTGGACAGGGGGGCACTGAAGCTTTCTTT,CASSPGQGGTEAFF
NA,TRBV18,NA,TRBJ1-4,TGTGCCAGCTCACCTCAGGATGAAAAACTGTTTTTT,CASSPQDEKLFF
NA,TRBV19,NA,TRBJ2-3,TGTGCCAGTAGTATCCCCGGGACTACAGATACGCAGTATTTT,CASSIPGTTDTQYF
NA,TRBV7-2,NA,TRBJ2-3,TGTGCCAGCAGCACCCAGGGCGACACAGATACGCAGTATTTT,CASSTQGDTDTQYF
NA,TRBV5-6,TRBD1,TRBJ1-1,TGTGCCAGGTCGGGGAAAGGACAGGGCTTCACTGAAGCTTTCTTT,CARSGKGQGFTEAFF
NA,TRBV6-8,NA,TRBJ2-6,TGTGCCAGCAGCAGACAGGACTCTGGGGCCAACGTCCTGACTTTC,CASSRQDSGANVLTF
NA,TRBV11-2,NA,TRBJ1-1,TGTGCCAGCAGCACACAGGAAAGCACTGAAGCTTTCTTT,CASSTQESTEAFF
NA,TRBV7-9,NA,TRBJ2-5,TGTGCCAGCAGCTTAGATGCGACCCGGGGGGAGACCCAGTACTTC,CASSLDATRGETQYF
NA,TRBV30,NA,TRBJ2-7,TGTGCCTGGAGTGTAAGGTCGGGGTACGAGCAGTACTTC,CAWSVRSGYEQYF
NA,TRBV20-1,NA,TRBJ2-7,TGCAGTGCATGGAGGGGCGAGCAGTACTTC,CSAWRGEQYF
NA,TRBV7-2,NA,TRBJ2-7,TGTGCCAGCAGCTTAGTAGCGGTCTCCTACGAGCAGTACTTC,CASSLVAVSYEQYF
few,TRBV6-1,TRBD1,TRBJ2-7,TGCGCCACCAGGGGACAGGTCCTGGGCGAGCAGTACTTC,CATRGQVLGEQYF
NA,TRBV5-4,NA,TRBJ2-2,TGTGCCAGCAGCGAAGAGGGATACACCGGGGAGCTGTTTTTT,CASSEEGYTGELFF
NA,TRBV6-1,TRBD2,TRBJ2-3,TGTGCCACCTTACTAGCGGGAGCTATTTTAGATACGCAGTATTTT,CATLLAGAILDTQYF
NA,TRBV7-9,NA,TRBJ2-1,TGTGCCAGCAGCTTCAGGAATACCGGTAGGCAGTTCTTC,CASSFRNTGRQFF
NA,TRBV14,TRBD2,TRBJ2-5,TGTGCCAGCAGCCATTTCGGGGCTAGCGGGAAAGATAGTATACGGACGGAGACCCAGTACTTC,CASSHFGASGKDSIRTETQYF
NA,TRBV9,TRBD2,TRBJ2-5,TGTGCCAGCAGCGTAGCGGGAGGGGCAGAGACCCAGTACTTC,CASSVAGGAETQYF
NA,TRBV6-5,NA,TRBJ1-5,TGTGCCAGCAGTCCCGGGGGGAGCAATCAGCCCCAGCATTTT,CASSPGGSNQPQHF
NA,TRBV11-3,NA,TRBJ2-1,TGTGCCAGCAGCTTAGGCGCCTACAATGAGCAGTTCTTC,CASSLGAYNEQFF
NA,TRBV7-6,NA,TRBJ2-7,TGTGCCAGCAGCTCATCGGCAGGGATGTCCTACGAGCAGTACTTC,CASSSSAGMSYEQYF
NA,TRBV5-1,NA,TRBJ2-7,TGCGCCAGCAGCCCCAATTGGCAGTCTCCCTACGAGCAGTACTTC,CASSPNWQSPYEQYF
NA,TRBV29-1,TRBD1,TRBJ2-3,TGCAGCGTGGGACAGGGTCAAGATACGCAGTATTTT,CSVGQGQDTQYF
NA,TRBV9,TRBD2,TRBJ2-1,TGTGCCAGCAGCCTCGTCGGGGGGGAGGAGCAGTTCTTC,CASSLVGGEEQFF
few,TRBV5-1,TRBD2,TRBJ2-7,TGCGCCAGCAGCGTAGGACTAGCGGAAGCATTTTCTCGCGAGCAGTACTTC,CASSVGLAEAFSREQYF
NA,TRBV4-2,NA,TRBJ2-3,TGTGCCAGCAGCCAACGAGAGCGGGCCCCAGATACGCAGTATTTT,CASSQRERAPDTQYF
NA,TRBV7-2,NA,TRBJ1-4,TGTGCCAGCAGGTTGGGAGGGGCAGTTAATGAAAAACTGTTTTTT,CASRLGGAVNEKLFF
NA,TRBV7-9,TRBD1,TRBJ1-4,TGTGCCAGCAGCAGTCCGACAGGGGTTGAAAAACTGTTTTTT,CASSSPTGVEKLFF
once,TRBV27,TRBD1,TRBJ2-7,TGTGCCAGCAGTTTATCGAGAATCAGGGGGTTGGGCGAGCAGTACTTC,CASSLSRIRGLGEQYF
NA,TRBV7-2,TRBD1,TRBJ1-3,TGTGCCAGCAGCTTATACCCGACAGGGGAGATGGGAAACACCATATATTTT,CASSLYPTGEMGNTIYF
NA,TRBV4-1,NA,TRBJ1-5,TGCGCCAGCAGCCAAGAGGGAGTAAGGGGGCAGCCCCAGCATTTT,CASSQEGVRGQPQHF
NA,TRBV12-2,NA,TRBJ1-2,TGTGCAAGTCGCTTGAAGACAGGTTTTGGGTATGGCTACACCTTC,CASRLKTGFGYGYTF
once,TRBV6-5,NA,TRBJ1-5,TGTGCCAGCTCCCGGCGGGGCGGGCAGCCCCAGCATTTT,CASSRRGGQPQHF
NA,TRBV19,NA,TRBJ1-4,TGTGCCAGTAGAGATACCGCAGGAGGCAATGAAAAACTGTTTTTT,CASRDTAGGNEKLFF
NA,TRBV6-4,TRBD1,TRBJ2-7,TGTGCCAGCAGCGCAACAGGGGGCGCGTACGAGCAGTACTTC,CASSATGGAYEQYF
NA,TRBV2,TRBD2,TRBJ2-2,TGTGCCAGCAGTGAAGTGGTAGCGGGAGGTCAAAACACCGGGGAGCTGTTTTTT,CASSEVVAGGQNTGELFF
NA,TRBV29-1,NA,TRBJ2-3,TGCAGCGTTGAGAAGGGCTCCCCAGGGGATACGCAGTATTTT,CSVEKGSPGDTQYF
NA,TRBV19,NA,TRBJ2-7,TGTGCCAGTAGTCCGGGGGGACAGGTACGTTCCTACGAGCAGTACTTC,CASSPGGQVRSYEQYF
NA,TRBV28,NA,TRBJ1-2,TGTGCCAGCAGAGGAGGGCTGGTCTATGGCTACACCTTC,CASRGGLVYGYTF
NA,TRBV18,TRBD2,TRBJ2-5,TGTGCCAGCTCACCGATGGGCCCGGGGGGGGAGACCCAGTACTTC,CASSPMGPGGETQYF
NA,TRBV11-3,TRBD2,TRBJ2-7,TGTGCCAGCAGCTCCGGACTAGCGGGATCACGCTACGAGCAGTACTTC,CASSSGLAGSRYEQYF
NA,TRBV5-4,NA,TRBJ1-2,TGTGCCAGCAGCTCGGGGAGTCTCGGCTACACCTTC,CASSSGSLGYTF
NA,TRBV5-1,TRBD1,TRBJ2-7,TGCGCCAGCAGCTTGCGGTCAGGGGGTGATTACGAGCAGTACTTC,CASSLRSGGDYEQYF
few,TRBV6-1,TRBD1,TRBJ1-2,TGTGCCAGCAGTGAACAGGGGGCCGGGGGCTACACCTTC,CASSEQGAGGYTF
NA,TRBV9,NA,TRBJ2-2,TGTGCCAGCAGCGTAGCAGGAGCGGGCACCGGGGAGCTGTTTTTT,CASSVAGAGTGELFF
NA,TRBV11-3,NA,TRBJ2-7,TGTGCCAGCAGCCAGAATTCGGGGGTAGGCGAGCAGTACTTC,CASSQNSGVGEQYF
NA,TRBV15,NA,TRBJ2-7,TGTGCCACCAGCCTAACACCCGGGAGACATTACTTC,CATSLTPGRHYF
NA,TRBV5-4,TRBD1,TRBJ1-1,TGTGCCAGCAGCTTGGGGGACAGGGGCAACACTGAAGCTTTCTTT,CASSLGDRGNTEAFF
NA,TRBV21-1,NA,TRBJ2-7,TGTGCCAGCAGCTCTCACCTATCAGAGGCCTACGAGCAGTACTTC,CASSSHLSEAYEQYF
once,TRBV5-4,NA,TRBJ2-1,TGTGCCAGCAGCTGGGAAGACACGGACAAGGGTGAGCAGTTCTTC,CASSWEDTDKGEQFF
NA,TRBV6-1,TRBD2,TRBJ2-7,TGTGCCAGCAGTCCCGGGACTAATTCCTACGAGCAGTACTTC,CASSPGTNSYEQYF
NA,TRBV11-3,NA,TRBJ2-1,TGTGCCACCCCCGGGAGCTCCTACAATGAGCAGTTCTTC,CATPGSSYNEQFF
NA,TRBV7-9,NA,TRBJ1-4,TGTGCCAGCAGCGTCGGGACAAGAAATGAAAAACTGTTTTTT,CASSVGTRNEKLFF